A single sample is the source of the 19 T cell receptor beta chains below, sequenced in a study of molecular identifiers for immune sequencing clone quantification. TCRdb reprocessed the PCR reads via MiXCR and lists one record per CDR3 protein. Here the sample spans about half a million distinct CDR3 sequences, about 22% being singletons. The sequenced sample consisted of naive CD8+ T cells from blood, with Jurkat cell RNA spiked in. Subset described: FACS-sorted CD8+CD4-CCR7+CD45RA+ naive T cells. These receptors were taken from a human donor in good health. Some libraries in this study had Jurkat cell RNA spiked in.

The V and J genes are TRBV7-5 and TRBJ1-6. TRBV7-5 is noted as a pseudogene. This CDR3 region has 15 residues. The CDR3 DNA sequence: TGTATCTCCGTGCCAGCAGCTTCCCATAATTCACCCCTCCACTTT. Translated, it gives CISVPAASHNSPLHF.

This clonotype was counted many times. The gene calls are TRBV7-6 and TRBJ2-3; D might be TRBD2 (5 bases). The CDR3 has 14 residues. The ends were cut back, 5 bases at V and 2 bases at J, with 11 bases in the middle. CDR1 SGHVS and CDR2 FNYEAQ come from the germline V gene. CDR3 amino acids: CASSQAGITDTQYF. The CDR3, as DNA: TGTGCCAGCAGCCAAGCCGGGATCACAGATACGCAGTATTTT.

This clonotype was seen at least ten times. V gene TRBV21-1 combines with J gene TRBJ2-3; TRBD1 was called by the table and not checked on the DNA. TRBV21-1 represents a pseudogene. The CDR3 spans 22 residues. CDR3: CASSKVSLPPGGSQGYTDTQYF. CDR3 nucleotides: TGTGCCAGCAGCAAAGTTTCCTTACCCCCGGGAGGAAGCCAGGGGTACACAGATACGCAGTATTTT.

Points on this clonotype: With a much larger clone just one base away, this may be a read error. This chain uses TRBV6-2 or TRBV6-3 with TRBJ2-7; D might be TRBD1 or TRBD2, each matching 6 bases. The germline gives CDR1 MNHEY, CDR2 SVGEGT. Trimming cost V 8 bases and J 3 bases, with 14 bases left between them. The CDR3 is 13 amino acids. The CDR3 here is CASDWGAYYEQYF. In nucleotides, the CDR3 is TGTGCCAGCGACTGGGGGGCTTACTACGAGCAGTACTTC.

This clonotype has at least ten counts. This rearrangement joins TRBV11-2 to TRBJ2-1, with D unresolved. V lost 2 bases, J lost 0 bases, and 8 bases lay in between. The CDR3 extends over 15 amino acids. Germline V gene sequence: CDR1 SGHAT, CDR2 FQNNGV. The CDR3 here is CASSLYLSSYNEQFF. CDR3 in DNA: TGTGCCAGCAGCTTATATTTGAGCTCCTACAATGAGCAGTTCTTC.

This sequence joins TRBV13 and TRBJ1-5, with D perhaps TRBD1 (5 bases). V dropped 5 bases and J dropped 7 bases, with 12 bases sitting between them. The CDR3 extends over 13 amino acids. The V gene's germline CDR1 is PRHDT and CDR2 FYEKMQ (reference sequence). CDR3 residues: CASSGGGRQPQHF. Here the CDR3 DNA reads TGTGCCAGCAGCGGGGGGGGGAGACAGCCCCAGCATTTT.

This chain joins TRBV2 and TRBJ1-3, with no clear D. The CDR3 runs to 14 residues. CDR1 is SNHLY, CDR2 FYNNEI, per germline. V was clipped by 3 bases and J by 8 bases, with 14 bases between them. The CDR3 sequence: CASSDGLNRDTIYF. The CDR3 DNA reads TGTGCCAGCAGTGACGGCCTTAACCGGGACACCATATATTTT.

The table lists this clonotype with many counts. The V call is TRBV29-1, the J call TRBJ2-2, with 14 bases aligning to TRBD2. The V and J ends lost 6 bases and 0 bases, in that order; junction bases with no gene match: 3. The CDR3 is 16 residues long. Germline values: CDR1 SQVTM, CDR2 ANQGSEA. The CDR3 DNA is TGCAGCGTCCGGACTAGCGGGAGGTCGAACACCGGGGAGCTGTTTTTT. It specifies CSVRTSGRSNTGELFF.

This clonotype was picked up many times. The CDR3 bases are TGTGCCAGCAGCCCAGAAAGTGCAGATTACGAGCAGTACTTC. Residues: CASSPESADYEQYF. The chain recombines TRBV7-9 with TRBJ2-7; D not resolved. The CDR3 totals 14 residues. In germline, CDR1 is SEHNR, CDR2 FQNEAQ (reference sequence). Trimming removed 5 bases from V and 4 bases from J, with 15 bases in between.

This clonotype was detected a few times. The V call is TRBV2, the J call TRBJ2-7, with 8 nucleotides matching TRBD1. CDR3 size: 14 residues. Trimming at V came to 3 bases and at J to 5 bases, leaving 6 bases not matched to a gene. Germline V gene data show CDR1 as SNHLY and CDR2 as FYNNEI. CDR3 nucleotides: TGTGCCAGCAGTGAGGACAGGGAGTTTGACGAGCAGTACTTC. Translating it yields CASSEDREFDEQYF.

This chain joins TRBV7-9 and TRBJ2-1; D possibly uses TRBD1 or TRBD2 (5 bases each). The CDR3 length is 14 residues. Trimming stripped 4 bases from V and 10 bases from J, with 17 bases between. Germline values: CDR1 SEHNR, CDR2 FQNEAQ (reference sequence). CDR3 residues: CASSSWGTPHEQFF. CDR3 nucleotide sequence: TGTGCCAGCAGCTCCTGGGGGACCCCTCACGAGCAGTTCTTC.

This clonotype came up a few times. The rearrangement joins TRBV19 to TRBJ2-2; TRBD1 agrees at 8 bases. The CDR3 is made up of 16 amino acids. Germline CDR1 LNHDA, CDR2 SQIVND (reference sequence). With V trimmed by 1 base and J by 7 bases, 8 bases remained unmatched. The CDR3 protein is CASSIGARGLDGELFF. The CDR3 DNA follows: TGTGCCAGTAGTATAGGGGCCAGGGGGCTAGACGGGGAGCTGTTTTTT.

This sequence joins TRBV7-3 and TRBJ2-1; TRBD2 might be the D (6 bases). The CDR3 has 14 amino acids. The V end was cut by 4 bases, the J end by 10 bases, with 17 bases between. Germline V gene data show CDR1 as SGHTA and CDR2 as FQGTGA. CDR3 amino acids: CASSSPLAPSEQFF. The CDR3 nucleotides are TGTGCCAGCAGCTCCCCTCTAGCGCCGTCGGAGCAGTTCTTC.

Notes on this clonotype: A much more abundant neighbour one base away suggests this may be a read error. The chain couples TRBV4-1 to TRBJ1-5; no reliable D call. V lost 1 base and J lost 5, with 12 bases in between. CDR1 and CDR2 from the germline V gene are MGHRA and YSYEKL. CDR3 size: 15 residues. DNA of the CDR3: TGCGCCAGCAGCCAAGCAAACCTAGCAGATCAGCCCCAGCATTTT. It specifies CASSQANLADQPQHF.

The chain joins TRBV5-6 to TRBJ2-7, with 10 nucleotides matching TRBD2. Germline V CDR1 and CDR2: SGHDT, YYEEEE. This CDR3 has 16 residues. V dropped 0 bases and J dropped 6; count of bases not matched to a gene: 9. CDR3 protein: CASSLGLAGDGREQYF. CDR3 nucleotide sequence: TGTGCCAGCAGCTTGGGCCTAGCGGGAGATGGACGCGAGCAGTACTTC.

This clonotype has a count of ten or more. In DNA form, the CDR3 reads TGCAGCGTTAAGACCAGGTACGATGAGCAGTTCTTC. Translating it yields CSVKTRYDEQFF. This chain joins TRBV29-1 and TRBJ2-1; D is undetermined. This CDR3 region has 12 residues. Germline values: CDR1 SQVTM, CDR2 ANQGSEA. The V gene lost 5 bases and the J gene lost 8 bases, with 13 bases spanning the gap.

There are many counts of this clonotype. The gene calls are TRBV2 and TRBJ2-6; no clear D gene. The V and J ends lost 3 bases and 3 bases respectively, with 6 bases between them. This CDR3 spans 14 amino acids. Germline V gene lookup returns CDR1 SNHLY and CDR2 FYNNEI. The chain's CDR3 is CASSEEVGANVLTF. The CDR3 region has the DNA TGTGCCAGCAGTGAGGAAGTTGGGGCCAACGTCCTGACTTTC.

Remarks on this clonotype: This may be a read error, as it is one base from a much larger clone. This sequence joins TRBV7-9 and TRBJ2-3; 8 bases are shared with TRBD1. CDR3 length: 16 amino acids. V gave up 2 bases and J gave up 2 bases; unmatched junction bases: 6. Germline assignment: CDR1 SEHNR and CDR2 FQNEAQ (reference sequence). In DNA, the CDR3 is TGTGCCAGCAGCTTATCTACAGGGGGAAACACAGATACGCAGTATTTT. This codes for CASSLSTGGNTDTQYF.

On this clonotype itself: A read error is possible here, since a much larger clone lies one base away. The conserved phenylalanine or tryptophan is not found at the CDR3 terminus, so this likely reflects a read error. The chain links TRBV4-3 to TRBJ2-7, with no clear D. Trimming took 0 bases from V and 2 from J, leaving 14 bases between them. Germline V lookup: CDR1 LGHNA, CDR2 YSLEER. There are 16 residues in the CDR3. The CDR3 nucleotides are TGCGCCAGCAGCCAAGAATGGGCAGGCGCGGCCTACGAGCAGTACCTC. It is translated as CASSQEWAGAAYEQYL.